The TCR beta chain under discussion was sequenced for a study of blood T cells in healthy people across ages. This CDR3 region has 15 residues. The V end lost 0 bases, the J end lost 6 bases, and 12 bases lay between the germline ends. Looked up from germline, CDR1 is LGHDT and CDR2 is YNNKEL (reference sequence). Primed by a sample-barcoded 5' primer and a J-beta primer mix, a second PCR proceeded for roughly 7 to 12 cycles. One entry per CDR3 protein results from TCRdb running MiXCR on the 5' RACE reads. The data show 1.5 million to 2 million distinct CDR3 sequences, with roughly 30% seen just once and less than 9.5% held by the top ten.

The sample comprised blood. This chain uses TRBV3-1 with TRBJ2-1; the D gene is possibly TRBD2 (6 bases). This receptor was identified in a woman in her twenties or thirties in good health. CDR3 in amino acids: CASSQDRLEINEQFF. CDR3 coding DNA: TGTGCCAGCAGCCAAGATCGACTAGAGATCAATGAGCAGTTCTTC.